This T cell receptor (beta chain) was found in a study of a mutant IDH1 vaccine in newly diagnosed glioma. Study-level information: In some groups vaccination began 4-6 weeks post-radiotherapy; others received it with temozolomide. Study observations and caveats: Less than 95% of patients showed vaccine-induced immune responses across multiple MHC alleles.

On this clone itself: Its target is unknown.

Time point in this sample: week 35, safety follow-up. Doses comprised 300 ug of mutant IDH1 20-mer peptide each, plus topical imiquimod. All eight of the vaccinations patients received fell in weeks 1, 3, 5, 7, 11, 15, 19 and 23. This CDR3 comprises 11 residues. V shed 2 bases, J shed 12 bases, and the junction held 6 bases outside the gene matches. Germline CDR1 is GTSNPN and CDR2 is SVGIG (reference sequence). Here immunoSEQ multiplex PCR was the method, and the copy in TCRdb shows in-frame clones only, minus some. The data hold fewer than 90,000 clones, with almost 85% observed a single time. This sequence joins TRBV30 and TRBJ2-7, with 8 bases identical to TRBD1. This specimen consisted of PBMCs, obtained from a glioma patient whose treatment included an IDH1 peptide vaccine. This sequence originates from a man aged 18 to 30 with glioma. CDR3 loop: CAWSRGQGRYF. CDR3 in DNA: TGTGCCTGGAGTCGAGGACAGGGCCGGTACTTC.